This passage covers 9 T cell receptor beta chains from one sample sequenced in a study of cytomegalovirus exposure and HLA in healthy donors. The PCR was carried out with 60 Vbeta primers and 13 Jbeta primers. TCRdb keeps only in-frame clones here, not all; method: immunoSEQ multiplex PCR. Of some 120,000 clones in the sample, roughly 63% were seen once. Sample: PBMCs. These receptors originate from a man aged 25-40 years in good health and CMV-seropositive.

This clone has only a few counts. The gene calls are TRBV18 and TRBJ1-1; no clear D. Trimming stripped 4 bases from V and 4 bases from J, with 13 bases between. Germline V gene data show CDR1 as KGHSH and CDR2 as LQKENI. The CDR3 is 14 amino acids. CDR3 residues: CASSLTRSATEAFF. In DNA, the CDR3 is TGTGCCAGCTCACTAACACGCTCCGCCACTGAAGCTTTCTTT.

This chain joins TRBV4-3 and TRBJ1-2; possible D gene TRBD1, 6 bases. V lost 3 bases to trimming and J lost 2 bases, with 10 bases between them. The CDR3 totals 14 residues. CDR1 is LGHNA, CDR2 YSLEER, per germline. CDR3 amino acids: CASSHYQGNYGYTF. The CDR3 DNA follows: TGCGCCAGCAGCCACTATCAGGGGAACTATGGCTACACCTTC.

The V call is TRBV5-6, the J call TRBJ2-1; 10 bases line up with TRBD2. The ends lost 4 bases at V and 4 bases at J; junction bases unmatched: 8. The V gene's germline CDR1 is SGHDT and CDR2 YYEEEE. This CDR3 contains 16 residues. The CDR3 nucleotides are TGTGCCAGCAGCGGGCTAGCGGGAGTGTCTTACAATGAGCAGTTCTTC. Residues: CASSGLAGVSYNEQFF.

The rearrangement uses TRBV6-4 and TRBJ1-5; 7 bases are a match to TRBD1. Germline-derived CDR1 and CDR2 are MRHNA and SNTAGT. The V gene end was trimmed by 0 bases and the J gene end by 2 bases; junction bases not matched to a gene: 7. This CDR3 contains 17 residues. The CDR3 DNA reads TGTGCCAGCAGTGACTCAGGAGCAGGGGGAGGCAATCAGCCCCAGCATTTT. Translated: CASSDSGAGGGNQPQHF.

V is TRBV29-1 and J is TRBJ2-7; 10 bases match TRBD1. Germline V gene lookup returns CDR1 SQVTM and CDR2 ANQGSEA. The J segment lost 1 base and the V segment lost 4 bases, leaving 4 bases of the junction unmatched. CDR3 length: 14 amino acids. The CDR3 DNA reads TGCAGCGTTGCCGGGACAGGGGAGTCCTACGAGCAGTACTTC. Translating it yields CSVAGTGESYEQYF.

The chain links TRBV5-1 to TRBJ2-7, with 8 bases identical to TRBD2. The CDR3 sequence is 15 residues long. CDR1 is SGHRS and CDR2 is YFSETQ in the germline V gene. The V gene end was trimmed by 0 bases and the J gene end by 2 bases; junction bases not matched to a gene: 4. The CDR3 DNA follows: TGCGCCAGCAGCTTGGCCCCGGGAGGGACCTACGAGCAGTACTTC. Amino acid sequence: CASSLAPGGTYEQYF.

The count of this clone is one. This chain links TRBV7-3 with TRBJ2-2; TRBD2 matches 12 bases. With V trimmed by 5 bases and J by 3 bases, 13 bases remained unmatched. This CDR3 has 19 amino acids. Germline V gene sequence: CDR1 SGHTA, CDR2 FQGTGA. The CDR3, as DNA: TGTGCCAGCAGCCCGGGACTAGCGGGTGGTCCCGATTACACCGGGGAGCTGTTTTTT. Its protein is CASSPGLAGGPDYTGELFF.

V is TRBV27 and J is TRBJ2-7; a weak D match, TRBD1 (5 bases). The CDR3 runs to 14 residues. Per the germline V gene, CDR1 is MNHEY and CDR2 is SMNVEV (reference sequence). V lost 3 bases to trimming and J lost 3 bases, with 12 bases between them. The CDR3 protein is CASSFQGVSYEQYF. The CDR3 region has the DNA TGTGCCAGCAGTTTCCAAGGGGTCAGCTACGAGCAGTACTTC.

The chain combines TRBV11-3 with TRBJ2-3; 7 bases align to TRBD1. The CDR3 loop spans 16 amino acids. V lost 5 bases, J lost 0 bases, and 8 bases stayed unmatched. CDR1 is SGHNT and CDR2 is YENEEA in the germline V gene. The CDR3 loop reads CASSTRTGRSTDTQYF. CDR3 sequence (DNA): TGTGCCAGCAGCACACGGACAGGACGGAGCACAGATACGCAGTATTTT.